This T cell receptor beta chain was found in a study of blood T cells in healthy people across ages. Primed by a sample-barcoded 5' primer and a J-beta primer mix, a second PCR proceeded for about 6 to 12 cycles. A tag from a template-switch adaptor with 12 random nucleotides marked each cDNA molecule. Each CDR3 protein gets one entry after TCRdb re-called the 5' RACE reads with MiXCR. The table includes hundreds of thousands of distinct CDR3 sequences, nearly 60% detected once. Deletions cut 6 bases from V and 0 bases from J, with 21 bases between. The CDR3 is made up of 18 amino acids. Germline lookup yields CDR1 SGHTA and CDR2 FQGNSA. Findings and caveats of the study: Researchers said unsorted PBMCs prevented a conclusive naive versus antigen-experienced comparison. In older individuals, TCR beta diversity per million T cells was lower, falling roughly linearly with age.

This clonotype has only a few counts. Its antigen remains unidentified. The TCR was taken from a man younger than 40 in good health. Material for sequencing was blood. This rearrangement joins TRBV7-2 to TRBJ2-1; unclear D gene. In DNA, the CDR3 is TGTGCCAGCAGTTACTGGCGTGTTCTAAGGAGCTCCTACAATGAGCAGTTCTTC. As protein: CASSYWRVLRSSYNEQFF.